The rows below give T cell receptor beta chains drawn from one sample of a study of shared clonotypes between healthy human individuals. Sequencing was performed with immunoSEQ multiplex PCR; in TCRdb, only in-frame clones are kept and a portion is missing. The data show a few million clones, approximately 90% seen once. The material sequenced was naive CD4+ T cells from PBMCs. The origin of the receptors is a man aged 18 to 29 in good health. Some clones in this sample may be carry-over from other donors' samples. Each CDR3 is given with its conserved first and last residue. The order of the fields is V gene, clone size, J gene, CDR3 length, D gene, CDR3 protein, CDR3 DNA. A D gene is named only where the DNA matches it firmly. The size of a clone is reported for some rows only, either as once, few or many, or as a class for expanded clones.

v_call: TRBV7-6
clone_size: once
j_call: TRBJ2-1
cdr3_length: 18
d_call: TRBD1
cdr3_aa: CASSLGRDRDSQPNEQFF
cdr3_nt: TGTGCCAGCAGCTTAGGGCGTGACAGGGACAGCCAGCCCAATGAGCAGTTCTTC

v_call: TRBV10-3
clone_size: .
j_call: TRBJ2-3
cdr3_length: 16
d_call: TRBD2
cdr3_aa: CAISGLAPTERDTQYF
cdr3_nt: TGTGCCATCTCAGGACTAGCACCCACGGAGAGAGATACGCAGTATTTT

v_call: TRBV25-1
clone_size: .
j_call: TRBJ2-3
cdr3_length: 14
d_call: .
cdr3_aa: CASSDPRGADTQYF
cdr3_nt: TGTGCCAGCAGTGACCCCCGGGGCGCAGATACGCAGTATTTT

v_call: TRBV19
clone_size: .
j_call: TRBJ1-2
cdr3_length: 12
d_call: .
cdr3_aa: CASSIRNYGYTF
cdr3_nt: TGTGCCAGTAGTATACGAAACTATGGCTACACCTTC

v_call: TRBV5-1
clone_size: .
j_call: TRBJ1-4
cdr3_length: 16
d_call: .
cdr3_aa: CASSLPDITTNEKLFF
cdr3_nt: TGCGCCAGCAGCTTGCCCGACATTACAACTAATGAAAAACTGTTTTTT

v_call: TRBV10-2
clone_size: .
j_call: TRBJ1-2
cdr3_length: 15
d_call: .
cdr3_aa: CASSESHRSWDGYTF
cdr3_nt: TGCGCCAGCAGTGAGTCGCACAGGTCCTGGGATGGCTACACCTTC

v_call: TRBV12-5
clone_size: .
j_call: TRBJ1-1
cdr3_length: 13
d_call: TRBD1
cdr3_aa: CASAMTGGTEAFF
cdr3_nt: TGTGCTAGTGCAATGACAGGGGGCACTGAAGCTTTCTTT

v_call: TRBV19
clone_size: few
j_call: TRBJ1-1
cdr3_length: 16
d_call: .
cdr3_aa: CASSILGQFMNTEAFF
cdr3_nt: TGTGCCAGTAGTATACTGGGGCAGTTCATGAACACTGAAGCTTTCTTT

v_call: TRBV27
clone_size: .
j_call: TRBJ2-1
cdr3_length: 15
d_call: .
cdr3_aa: CASSFSGSSYNEQFF
cdr3_nt: TGTGCCAGCAGTTTTAGCGGTAGCTCCTACAATGAGCAGTTCTTC

v_call: TRBV6-5
clone_size: .
j_call: TRBJ2-2
cdr3_length: 15
d_call: .
cdr3_aa: CASSYRVTYTGELFF
cdr3_nt: TGTGCCAGCAGTTATCGCGTAACCTACACCGGGGAGCTGTTTTTT

v_call: TRBV28
clone_size: .
j_call: TRBJ1-2
cdr3_length: 15
d_call: .
cdr3_aa: CASSSGPSFPRGYTF
cdr3_nt: TGTGCCAGCAGTTCAGGGCCGTCCTTCCCTCGGGGCTACACCTTC

v_call: TRBV2
clone_size: .
j_call: TRBJ2-3
cdr3_length: 15
d_call: .
cdr3_aa: CASRSTGTSTDTQYF
cdr3_nt: TGTGCCAGCAGATCAACGGGGACTAGCACAGATACGCAGTATTTT

v_call: TRBV9
clone_size: .
j_call: TRBJ1-5
cdr3_length: 16
d_call: .
cdr3_aa: CASSPDPTGGHLAQHF
cdr3_nt: TGTGCCAGCAGCCCCGACCCGACGGGGGGACATTTGGCCCAGCATTTT

v_call: TRBV5-1
clone_size: .
j_call: TRBJ2-1
cdr3_length: 15
d_call: TRBD2
cdr3_aa: CASSELGTTNNEQFF
cdr3_nt: TGCGCCAGCAGTGAGCTTGGGACTACAAACAATGAGCAGTTCTTC

v_call: TRBV28
clone_size: .
j_call: TRBJ2-4
cdr3_length: 20
d_call: TRBD1
cdr3_aa: CASSLSTGGGLPRSKNIQYF
cdr3_nt: TGTGCCAGCAGTTTATCGACAGGGGGCGGCCTCCCGCGGTCCAAAAACATTCAGTACTTC

v_call: TRBV5-4
clone_size: .
j_call: TRBJ1-3
cdr3_length: 18
d_call: TRBD1
cdr3_aa: CASSFSGTGLSSGNTIYF
cdr3_nt: TGTGCCAGCAGCTTTTCGGGGACAGGCCTAAGCTCTGGAAACACCATATATTTT

v_call: TRBV28
clone_size: few
j_call: TRBJ1-3
cdr3_length: 12
d_call: .
cdr3_aa: CASTGHLDTIYF
cdr3_nt: TGTGCCAGCACCGGGCATTTGGACACCATATATTTT

v_call: TRBV2
clone_size: .
j_call: TRBJ1-1
cdr3_length: 14
d_call: .
cdr3_aa: CASRVRGMNTEAFF
cdr3_nt: TGTGCCAGCAGGGTCAGGGGCATGAACACTGAAGCTTTCTTT

v_call: TRBV28
clone_size: .
j_call: TRBJ1-1
cdr3_length: 15
d_call: .
cdr3_aa: CASSLPNMGNTEAFF
cdr3_nt: TGTGCCAGCAGTTTGCCTAATATGGGGAACACTGAAGCTTTCTTT

v_call: TRBV6-6
clone_size: .
j_call: TRBJ2-7
cdr3_length: 14
d_call: .
cdr3_aa: CASRRTAFSYEQYF
cdr3_nt: TGTGCCAGCAGGCGGACCGCGTTCTCCTACGAGCAGTACTTC

v_call: TRBV5-1
clone_size: .
j_call: TRBJ2-2
cdr3_length: 16
d_call: .
cdr3_aa: CASSRGGSGYTGELFF
cdr3_nt: TGCGCCAGCAGCCGTGGGGGAAGCGGTTACACCGGGGAGCTGTTTTTT

v_call: TRBV6-5
clone_size: .
j_call: TRBJ1-1
cdr3_length: 16
d_call: .
cdr3_aa: CASSYSNQAGNTEAFF
cdr3_nt: TGTGCCAGCAGTTACTCGAATCAGGCCGGGAACACTGAAGCTTTCTTT

v_call: TRBV2
clone_size: .
j_call: TRBJ2-7
cdr3_length: 14
d_call: TRBD1
cdr3_aa: CASTGQGRYYEQYF
cdr3_nt: TGTGCCAGCACCGGACAGGGGCGATACTACGAGCAGTACTTC

v_call: TRBV6-1
clone_size: .
j_call: TRBJ1-5
cdr3_length: 14
d_call: .
cdr3_aa: CASNPTGRDQPQHF
cdr3_nt: TGTGCCAGCAACCCTACAGGGAGGGATCAGCCCCAGCATTTT

v_call: TRBV6-1
clone_size: .
j_call: TRBJ2-7
cdr3_length: 12
d_call: .
cdr3_aa: CASSQANYEQYF
cdr3_nt: TGTGCCAGCAGTCAGGCGAACTACGAGCAGTACTTC

v_call: TRBV5-1
clone_size: .
j_call: TRBJ2-7
cdr3_length: 14
d_call: .
cdr3_aa: CASSLRQGSYEQYF
cdr3_nt: TGCGCCAGCAGCTTACGGCAGGGCTCCTACGAGCAGTACTTC

v_call: TRBV28
clone_size: .
j_call: TRBJ2-1
cdr3_length: 12
d_call: .
cdr3_aa: CASSSQPNEQFF
cdr3_nt: TGTGCCAGCAGTTCCCAGCCGAATGAGCAGTTCTTC

v_call: TRBV5-1
clone_size: .
j_call: TRBJ2-2
cdr3_length: 14
d_call: TRBD1
cdr3_aa: CASSSTGVAGELFF
cdr3_nt: TGCGCCAGCAGCTCGACAGGGGTTGCCGGGGAGCTGTTTTTT

v_call: TRBV6-1
clone_size: .
j_call: TRBJ2-1
cdr3_length: 13
d_call: .
cdr3_aa: CASSEGRNNEQFF
cdr3_nt: TGTGCCAGCAGTGAAGGACGGAACAATGAGCAGTTCTTC

v_call: TRBV2
clone_size: .
j_call: TRBJ1-1
cdr3_length: 13
d_call: .
cdr3_aa: CASSWGKNTEAFF
cdr3_nt: TGTGCCAGCTCCTGGGGGAAGAACACTGAAGCTTTCTTT

v_call: TRBV5-1
clone_size: .
j_call: TRBJ2-1
cdr3_length: 15
d_call: .
cdr3_aa: CASSFGTATDNEQFF
cdr3_nt: TGCGCCAGCAGCTTTGGGACCGCCACCGACAATGAGCAGTTCTTC

v_call: TRBV28
clone_size: .
j_call: TRBJ2-4
cdr3_length: 12
d_call: .
cdr3_aa: CATREPRDIQYF
cdr3_nt: TGTGCCACCCGGGAGCCAAGGGACATTCAGTACTTC

v_call: TRBV28
clone_size: .
j_call: TRBJ2-7
cdr3_length: 13
d_call: .
cdr3_aa: CASRPPGIYEQYF
cdr3_nt: TGTGCCAGCCGTCCTCCTGGCATCTACGAGCAGTACTTC

v_call: TRBV6-5
clone_size: .
j_call: TRBJ1-2
cdr3_length: 14
d_call: TRBD1
cdr3_aa: CASSYRQGPGGYTF
cdr3_nt: TGTGCCAGCAGTTACAGACAGGGTCCGGGAGGCTACACCTTC

v_call: TRBV29-1
clone_size: .
j_call: TRBJ2-1
cdr3_length: 14
d_call: TRBD2
cdr3_aa: CSVDWLAGYNEQFF
cdr3_nt: TGCAGCGTTGATTGGCTAGCGGGGTACAATGAGCAGTTCTTC

v_call: TRBV5-1
clone_size: .
j_call: TRBJ2-3
cdr3_length: 15
d_call: TRBD2
cdr3_aa: CASSFTSGSTDTQYF
cdr3_nt: TGCGCCAGCAGTTTTACTAGCGGGAGCACAGATACGCAGTATTTT

v_call: TRBV27
clone_size: once
j_call: TRBJ2-1
cdr3_length: 16
d_call: TRBD1
cdr3_aa: CASSRRDRNLSGEQFF
cdr3_nt: TGTGCCAGCAGCCGACGGGACAGGAATCTGTCAGGTGAGCAGTTCTTC

v_call: TRBV28
clone_size: .
j_call: TRBJ1-4
cdr3_length: 13
d_call: .
cdr3_aa: CASSQPYSGKLFF
cdr3_nt: TGTGCCAGCAGTCAGCCCTACTCAGGGAAACTGTTTTTT

v_call: TRBV18
clone_size: .
j_call: TRBJ1-2
cdr3_length: 13
d_call: .
cdr3_aa: CASSRGDNYGYTF
cdr3_nt: TGTGCCAGCTCACGGGGAGATAACTATGGCTACACCTTC

v_call: TRBV10-2
clone_size: .
j_call: TRBJ2-2
cdr3_length: 13
d_call: .
cdr3_aa: CASSELRTGELFF
cdr3_nt: TGCGCCAGCAGTGAGTTGAGGACCGGGGAGCTGTTTTTT